This TCR beta chain was profiled in a study of T cell responses to AZD1222 COVID-19 vaccine. General study findings and limits: AZD1222 recipients seropositive at baseline numbered only 6 or 7. Once two AZD1222 doses were given, Spike-specific TCR breadth and depth went up. Among vaccine-associated CD4 TCRs, coverage spanned spike, with dominance at 160-218 and 743-854. No repertoire was sampled before or during the peak T cell response, only after it.

Measured with immunoSEQ multiplex PCR; TCRdb has only the in-frame clones, and not every one. The profile shows 150,000 to 200,000 clones, approximately 92% of them singletons. For this clone: Its specificity is not known. This sample includes further DNA sequences coding for the same CDR3.

The CDR3 contains 14 residues. The V and J ends lost 6 bases and 0 bases, in that order; junction bases with no gene match: 2. Germline values: CDR1 MNHEY, CDR2 SVGEGT. This clonotype originated in an adult in good health. The sample consisted of peripheral blood, taken on day 0 of AZD1222 vaccination. The rearrangement uses TRBV6-2 or TRBV6-3 and TRBJ2-7; 10 bases agree with TRBD1. CDR3 nucleotide sequence: TGTGCCAGCAGCCGGACAGGGGGCTCCTACGAGCAGTACGTC. Amino acid sequence: CASSRTGGSYEQYV.